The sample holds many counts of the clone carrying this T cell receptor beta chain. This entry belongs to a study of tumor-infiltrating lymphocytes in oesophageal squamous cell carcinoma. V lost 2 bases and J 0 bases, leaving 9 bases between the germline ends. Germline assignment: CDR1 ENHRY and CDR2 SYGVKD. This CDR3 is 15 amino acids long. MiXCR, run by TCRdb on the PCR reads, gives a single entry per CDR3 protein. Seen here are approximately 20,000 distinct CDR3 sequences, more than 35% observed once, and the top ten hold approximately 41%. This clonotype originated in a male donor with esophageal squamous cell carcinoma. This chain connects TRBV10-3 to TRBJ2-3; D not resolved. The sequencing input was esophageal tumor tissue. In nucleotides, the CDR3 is TGTGCCATCAGTGAGACTGGACGGAGCACAGATACGCAGTATTTT. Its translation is CAISETGRSTDTQYF.